Presented here are 12 T cell receptor beta chains from one specimen sequenced in a study of CXCR3-negative and CXCR3-positive naive CD8 T cells. Carrying UMI labels, the TRB cDNA libraries were prepared through 5' RACE. TCRdb reprocessed the 5' RACE reads and reports one entry per CDR3 protein, with no DNA. Its listing shows 100,000 to 150,000 distinct CDR3 sequences. The material sequenced was naive CXCR3- CD8+ T cells from blood. As to subset: CD45RO-CCR7+CD27+CD95- naive CD8+ T cells lacking CXCR3 (TNR3-). These receptors were obtained from a human donor in good health. Some clones in this sample may be carry-over from other donors' samples.

V gene TRBV9 combines with J gene TRBJ2-5; without DNA, the TCRdb call of TRBD1 cannot be checked. There are 14 residues in the CDR3. CDR1 and CDR2 from the germline V gene are SGDLS and YYNGEE. The CDR3: CASSVASGEETQYF.

The chain uses TRBV29-1 and TRBJ1-4; TCRdb proposes TRBD1, but this gene call is untestable without DNA. Germline loops: CDR1 SQVTM, CDR2 ANQGSEA. This CDR3 is 13 amino acids long. The CDR3 sequence: CSVLGQGIEKLFF. The full variable domain, completed using reference TRBV29-1 and TRBJ1-4, is SAVISQKPSRDICQRGTSLTIQCQVDSQVTMMFWYRQQPGQSLTLIATANQGSEATYESGFVIDKFPISRPNLTFSTLTVSNMSPEDSSIYLCSVLGQGIEKLFFGSGTQLSVL.

The chain recombines TRBV15 with TRBJ2-3; with no DNA, the TCRdb D assignment of TRBD2 cannot be verified. Germline values: CDR1 LNHNV, CDR2 YYDKDF (reference sequence). The CDR3 extends over 16 amino acids. The CDR3 here is CATSRDPNGATDTQYF.

This chain connects TRBV5-1 to TRBJ2-2; TCRdb selects TRBD1, and the lack of DNA leaves this call unchecked. This CDR3 region has 17 residues. Germline V gene data show CDR1 as SGHRS and CDR2 as YFSETQ. CDR3 protein: CASSLADGTAYTGELFF. Based on the CDR3 plus reference TRBV5-1 and TRBJ2-2, the full variable domain is KAGVTQTPRYLIKTRGQQVTLSCSPISGHRSVSWYQQTPGQGLQFLFEYFSETQRNKGNFPGRFSGRQFSNSRSEMNVSTLELGDSALYLCASSLADGTAYTGELFFGEGSRLTVL.

V gene TRBV28 combines with J gene TRBJ2-5; checking the TCRdb D call of TRBD2 is not possible without DNA. Germline V gene sequence: CDR1 MDHEN, CDR2 SYDVKM. The CDR3 covers 14 residues. This CDR3 is CASTLVVGRETQYF.

V usage is TRBV15 and J usage is TRBJ2-7; TCRdb lists TRBD2, though no DNA is available to test this call. The CDR3 length is 15 residues. Germline CDR1 and CDR2: LNHNV and YYDKDF (reference sequence). The CDR3 here is CATSRDRDYKYEQYF.

This rearrangement joins TRBV5-1 to TRBJ2-7. Germline V lookup: CDR1 SGHRS, CDR2 YFSETQ. This CDR3 spans 17 amino acids. CDR3 protein: CASSLDQAALSSYEQYF. The full variable domain, completed using reference TRBV5-1 and TRBJ2-7, is KAGVTQTPRYLIKTRGQQVTLSCSPISGHRSVSWYQQTPGQGLQFLFEYFSETQRNKGNFPGRFSGRQFSNSRSEMNVSTLELGDSALYLCASSLDQAALSSYEQYFGPGTRLTVT.

This rearrangement joins TRBV27 to TRBJ1-5. This CDR3 spans 14 amino acids. Germline CDR1 reads MNHEY; CDR2 reads SMNVEV (reference sequence). The CDR3 is CASSFRDSNQPQHF.

V and J are TRBV6-5 and TRBJ2-4. The CDR3 consists of 13 residues. Per germline, CDR1 MNHEY and CDR2 SVGAGI. This CDR3 reads CASSYSAKNIQYF.

The CDR3 reads CASFPAGSYNEQFF. V is TRBV27 and J is TRBJ2-1; TCRdb proposes TRBD1, but this gene call is untestable without DNA. This CDR3 comprises 14 residues. CDR1 and CDR2 from the germline V gene are MNHEY and SMNVEV (reference sequence).

This rearrangement joins TRBV5-1 to TRBJ2-3. The CDR3 extends over 15 amino acids. CDR1 and CDR2 from the germline V gene are SGHRS and YFSETQ. The CDR3 sequence is CASSLSRSFTDTQYF.

V gene TRBV5-1 combines with J gene TRBJ1-1; TCRdb calls TRBD1, which cannot be checked without DNA. This CDR3 has 15 amino acids. The V gene's germline CDR1 is SGHRS and CDR2 YFSETQ. The CDR3: CASSFPTGGIHEAFF.